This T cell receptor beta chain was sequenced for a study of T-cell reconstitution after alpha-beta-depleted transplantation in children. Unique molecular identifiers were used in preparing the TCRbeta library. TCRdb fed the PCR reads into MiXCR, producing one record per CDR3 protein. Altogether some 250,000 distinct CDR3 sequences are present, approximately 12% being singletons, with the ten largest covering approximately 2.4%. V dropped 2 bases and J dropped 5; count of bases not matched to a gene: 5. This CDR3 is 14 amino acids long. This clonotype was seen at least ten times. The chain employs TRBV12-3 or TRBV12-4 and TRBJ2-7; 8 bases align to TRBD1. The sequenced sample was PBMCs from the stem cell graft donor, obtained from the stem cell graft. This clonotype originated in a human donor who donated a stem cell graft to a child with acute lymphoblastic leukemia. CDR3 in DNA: TGTGCCAGCAGTTTACACAGGGGGTTCGACGAGCAGTACTTC. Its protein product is CASSLHRGFDEQYF.